The 9 T cell receptor beta chains given below trace back to one sample, sequenced in a study of blood T cell repertoires in COVID-19. TCRdb keeps only in-frame clones here, not all; method: immunoSEQ multiplex PCR. The sample includes roughly 52,000 clones, around 88% of them seen just once. The specimen sequenced was peripheral blood. The receptor set was obtained from a human donor in a cohort sampled during active COVID-19.

The chain carries TRBV7-6 and TRBJ2-3; TRBD2 matches at 9 bases. The CDR3 consists of 13 residues. From germline, CDR1 is SGHVS and CDR2 FNYEAQ. Losses at the gene ends were 8 bases for V and 2 bases for J; bases not matched to a gene: 2. The CDR3 region is CASGGGATDTQYF. Here the CDR3 DNA reads TGTGCCAGCGGCGGGGGGGCCACAGATACGCAGTATTTT.

This clone was seen a single time. This chain connects TRBV20-1 to TRBJ2-3; 7 bases line up with TRBD2. Per germline, CDR1 DFQATT and CDR2 SNEGSKA (reference sequence). J was trimmed by 7 bases and V by 6 bases; bases with no gene match: 4. The CDR3 has 11 residues. CDR3 amino acids: CSALGGNTQYF. The CDR3 coding sequence is TGCAGTGCACTGGGGGGGAATACGCAGTATTTT.

As regards this clone: This sample also contains other DNA sequences that code for the same CDR3. The chain uses TRBV6-5 and TRBJ1-1; TRBD1 aligns across 7 bases. Trimming took 7 bases from V and 2 from J; bases not matched to a gene: 4. The CDR3 runs 13 residues. Germline-derived CDR1 and CDR2 are MNHEY and SVGAGI. The CDR3 DNA reads TGTGCCAGCACCGAGGGGGCAAACACTGAAGCTTTCTTT. Translation: CASTEGANTEAFF.

About this clone: Other DNA sequences of this sample code for an identical CDR3. The CDR3 sequence is CASSFRGERTDTQYF. In DNA, the CDR3 is TGTGCCAGCAGCTTCCGGGGGGAACGCACAGATACGCAGTATTTT. The chain is built from TRBV11-3 and TRBJ2-3; 7 positions match TRBD2. Losses at the gene ends were 3 bases for V and 1 base for J; bases not matched to a gene: 4. This CDR3 contains 15 residues. Germline V gives CDR1 SGHNT, CDR2 YENEEA.

The chain uses TRBV19 and TRBJ2-3, with 7 bases lining up with TRBD2. The CDR3 is made up of 15 amino acids. Trimming cost V 4 bases and J 6 bases; bases outside gene matches: 10. The V gene's germline CDR1 is LNHDA and CDR2 SQIVND (reference sequence). CDR3: CASSKSSGRMDTQYF. The CDR3, as DNA: TGTGCCAGTAGTAAATCTAGCGGCAGAATGGATACGCAGTATTTT.

This rearrangement joins TRBV7-2 to TRBJ1-2; tentative D call: TRBD1 (5 bases). Germline loops: CDR1 SGHTA, CDR2 FQGNSA. The CDR3 covers 18 residues. Trimming took off 5 bases at V and 2 bases at J, with 24 bases between the two ends. CDR3 in DNA: TGTGCCAGCAGCCCTCGTCGGGGGATCTGGGGTCCGAACTATGGCTACACCTTC. It is translated as CASSPRRGIWGPNYGYTF.

J is TRBJ2-3 and V is TRBV25-1, with 7 positions matching TRBD1. The CDR3 loop spans 17 amino acids. Germline V CDR1 and CDR2: MGHDK, SYGVNS. Trimming cost V 2 bases and J 5 bases; bases outside gene matches: 13. CDR3 nucleotides: TGTGCCAGCAGTGAAAAGGACAGGAAGGTATGGGGAGATACGCAGTATTTT. This codes for CASSEKDRKVWGDTQYF.

This clone was counted only a few times. CDR3 DNA sequence: TGTGCCACCAGTGACCCCCGGACAGGGGCGATCGTCTACACCATATATTTT. It translates to CATSDPRTGAIVYTIYF. This sequence joins TRBV24-1 and TRBJ1-3, with TRBD1 matching 9 bases. CDR1 is KGHDR and CDR2 is SFDVKD in the germline V gene. The CDR3 length is 17 residues. J gave up 8 bases and V 4 bases, and 14 bases lay outside the gene matches.

The chain is built from TRBV6-2 or TRBV6-3 and TRBJ2-7; TRBD1 matches at 7 bases. V was pared by 5 bases and J by 4 bases, with 11 bases of the junction left unmatched. This CDR3 comprises 15 residues. CDR1 is MNHEY and CDR2 is SVGEGT in the germline V gene. The CDR3 DNA sequence: TGTGCCAGCAGTCAAGCCCCGGGACAGAGTTACGAGCAGTACTTC. Its translation is CASSQAPGQSYEQYF.